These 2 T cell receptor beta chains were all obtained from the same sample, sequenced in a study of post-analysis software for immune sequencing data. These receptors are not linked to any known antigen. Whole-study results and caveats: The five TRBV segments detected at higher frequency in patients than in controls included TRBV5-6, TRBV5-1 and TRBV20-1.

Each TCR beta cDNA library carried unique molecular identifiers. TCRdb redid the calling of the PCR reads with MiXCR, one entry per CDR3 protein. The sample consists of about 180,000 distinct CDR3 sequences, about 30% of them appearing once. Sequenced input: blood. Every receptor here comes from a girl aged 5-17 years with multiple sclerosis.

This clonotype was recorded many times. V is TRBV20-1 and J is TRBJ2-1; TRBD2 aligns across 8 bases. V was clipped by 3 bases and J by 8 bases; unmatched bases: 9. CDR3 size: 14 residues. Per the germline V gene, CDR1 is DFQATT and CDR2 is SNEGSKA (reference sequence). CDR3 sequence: CSARGSGSLDEQFF. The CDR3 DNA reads TGCAGTGCTAGGGGCAGCGGGAGTCTCGATGAGCAGTTCTTC.

The CDR3 region has the DNA TGTGCCAGCAGATCTGAGTGGACTGAAGCTTTCTTT. Amino acid sequence: CASRSEWTEAFF. The chain employs TRBV12-3 or TRBV12-4 and TRBJ1-1; D call uncertain. The CDR3 runs 12 residues. Deletions cut 6 bases from V and 5 bases from J, with 10 bases between.